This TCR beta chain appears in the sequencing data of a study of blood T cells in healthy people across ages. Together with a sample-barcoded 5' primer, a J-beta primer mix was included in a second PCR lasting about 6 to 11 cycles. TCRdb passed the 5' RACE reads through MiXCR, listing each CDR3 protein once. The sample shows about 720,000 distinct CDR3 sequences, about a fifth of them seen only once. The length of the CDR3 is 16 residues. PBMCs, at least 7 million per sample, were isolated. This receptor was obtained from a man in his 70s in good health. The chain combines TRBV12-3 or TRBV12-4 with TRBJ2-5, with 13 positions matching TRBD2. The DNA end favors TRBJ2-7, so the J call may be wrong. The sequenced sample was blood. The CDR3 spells CASRDTTSGGSYEQYF. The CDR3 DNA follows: TGTGCCAGCAGAGACACGACTAGCGGGGGGTCCTACGAGCAGTACTTC.